The clone carrying this TCR beta chain has at least ten counts. Antigen specificity is unknown. Stable hyperthyroid donors showed no ophthalmopathy during 18 months follow-up. Transcripts of RNA were the source for amplifying TCR beta CDR3 regions. RT-PCR in the first round used HTBI primers; a second-round multiplex PCR followed. Using its own MiXCR run on the multiplex PCR reads, TCRdb lists one record per CDR3 protein. The sample shows approximately 380,000 distinct CDR3 sequences, 20% to 25% of them seen only once. The data originate from a study of Graves' ophthalmopathy and Graves' hyperthyroidism. CDR1 is MNHNS, CDR2 SASEGT, per germline. Unmatched junction bases numbered 5, after V lost 6 bases and J lost 4 bases. The CDR3 is 14 amino acids. Regarding the study as a whole: Appearing in blood as well were most expanded thyroid clonotypes above 0.001 frequency. Predictions made by the model for ophthalmopathy progression reached over 55% sensitivity and around 72% specificity.

Material: peripheral blood. The sequence came from a woman aged 18-29 years with stable Graves' hyperthyroidism. The rearrangement links TRBV6-1 to TRBJ1-3, with 8 positions matching TRBD1. CDR3 sequence reads: CASSLTGEGNTIYF. The CDR3 DNA sequence: TGTGCCAGCAGCTTGACAGGGGAAGGAAACACCATATATTTT.